This is a list of T cell receptor beta chains from one sample in a study of a mutant IDH1 vaccine in newly diagnosed glioma. TCRdb's table, derived via immunoSEQ multiplex PCR, lists solely in-frame clones and lacks some. Here the sample spans tens of thousands of clones, over 60% being singletons. What these receptors recognize is not known. The material was PBMCs, obtained from a glioma patient whose treatment included an IDH1 peptide vaccine. These receptor sequences come from a man in his forties with glioma. The CDR3 runs from the conserved cysteine through the conserved F or W. D genes are given only for firm matches. The size of a clone is reported for some rows only, either as once, few or many, or as a class for expanded clones.

J | V | size | length | D | CDR3 | DNA
TRBJ2-3 | TRBV4-2 | few | 14 | NA | CASSPVEGTDTQYF | TGTGCCAGCAGCCCCGTGGAGGGCACAGATACGCAGTATTTT
TRBJ1-4 | TRBV6-1 | NA | 13 | TRBD1 | CASSDRGREKLFF | TGTGCCAGCAGTGACAGGGGGCGTGAAAAACTGTTTTTT
TRBJ2-7 | TRBV5-1 | NA | 16 | TRBD2 | CASSSGYSGSTYEQYF | TGCGCCAGCAGCTCAGGATATAGCGGGAGTACCTACGAGCAGTACTTC
TRBJ1-1 | TRBV5-5 | NA | 14 | NA | CASSLVGTNTEAFF | TGTGCCAGCAGCTTGGTAGGAACGAACACTGAAGCTTTCTTT
TRBJ1-5 | TRBV4-1 | NA | 16 | NA | CASSQPTVSGNQPQHF | TGCGCCAGCAGCCAACCTACAGTAAGTGGCAATCAGCCCCAGCATTTT
TRBJ2-7 | TRBV29-1 | once | 15 | TRBD1 | CSVEGVGTGMGEQYF | TGCAGCGTTGAAGGCGTTGGGACAGGGATGGGCGAGCAGTACTTC
TRBJ2-5 | TRBV11-2 | NA | 13 | NA | CASTPVGWETQYF | TGTGCCAGCACCCCAGTGGGCTGGGAGACCCAGTACTTC
TRBJ1-2 | TRBV28 | NA | 12 | NA | CASSIPLTGYTF | TGTGCCAGCAGTATCCCGTTAACCGGCTACACCTTC
TRBJ2-2 | TRBV5-4 | few | 11 | NA | CASSLSGELFF | TGTGCCAGCAGCTTGTCCGGGGAGCTGTTTTTT
TRBJ1-1 | TRBV5-1 | NA | 15 | TRBD1 | CASSKRDRSNTEAFF | TGCGCCAGCAGCAAACGGGACAGGTCCAACACTGAAGCTTTCTTT
TRBJ1-6 | TRBV6-1 | NA | 13 | NA | CASSERDNSPLHF | TGTGCCAGCAGTGAACGGGATAATTCACCCCTCCACTTT
TRBJ2-3 | TRBV5-5 | NA | 15 | NA | CASSFYRAGTDTQYF | TGTGCCAGCAGCTTCTATCGGGCGGGCACAGATACGCAGTATTTT
TRBJ2-1 | TRBV5-4 | once | 14 | NA | CASSLAGTHNEQFF | TGTGCCAGCAGCTTGGCCGGGACCCACAATGAGCAGTTCTTC
TRBJ2-5 | TRBV14 | NA | 16 | NA | CASSPAIGAWGETQYF | TGTGCCAGCAGCCCCGCAATTGGGGCCTGGGGAGAGACCCAGTACTTC
TRBJ1-1 | TRBV29-1 | NA | 13 | TRBD1 | CSLSGTGNTEAFF | TGCAGCCTCTCGGGGACAGGGAACACTGAAGCTTTCTTT
TRBJ2-3 | TRBV4-1 | NA | 14 | TRBD1 | CASSRDRGSDTQYF | TGCGCCAGCAGCCGGGACAGGGGGTCCGATACGCAGTATTTT
TRBJ1-1 | TRBV5-5 | NA | 15 | TRBD1 | CASSLVHRGNTEAFF | TGTGCCAGCAGCTTGGTTCACAGGGGGAACACTGAAGCTTTCTTT
TRBJ2-7 | TRBV5-6 | once | 12 | NA | CASSLVASEQYF | TGTGCCAGCAGCTTGGTAGCGAGCGAGCAGTACTTC
TRBJ1-5 | TRBV30 | NA | 15 | TRBD1 | CAWSRTGTFNQPQHF | TGTGCCTGGAGTAGGACAGGGACGTTCAATCAGCCCCAGCATTTT
TRBJ1-1 | TRBV5-1 | NA | 15 | NA | CASSFQGWSNTEAFF | TGCGCCAGCAGCTTCCAAGGTTGGTCGAACACTGAAGCTTTCTTT
TRBJ1-1 | TRBV6-5 | NA | 15 | NA | CASSYSNQGFTEAFF | TGTGCCAGCAGTTACTCGAATCAGGGGTTCACTGAAGCTTTCTTT
TRBJ2-2 | TRBV7-6 | once | 16 | NA | CASSLTRVVGSGELFF | TGTGCCAGCAGCTTAACCAGGGTAGTTGGATCCGGGGAGCTGTTTTTT
TRBJ2-1 | TRBV10-1 | NA | 14 | TRBD2 | CASARGAGYNEQFF | TGCGCCAGCGCCCGAGGAGCGGGGTACAATGAGCAGTTCTTC
TRBJ2-7 | TRBV5-6 | NA | 14 | TRBD1 | CASSTITGGYEQYF | TGTGCCAGCAGCACAATAACAGGGGGCTACGAGCAGTACTTC
TRBJ2-2 | TRBV7-2 | NA | 15 | NA | CASSFLPQATGELFF | TGTGCCAGCAGCTTTTTACCCCAGGCCACCGGGGAGCTGTTTTTT
TRBJ2-3 | TRBV6-1 | once | 14 | NA | CASSEVQDSGTQYF | TGTGCCAGCAGTGAAGTACAGGATTCGGGTACGCAGTATTTT
TRBJ1-5 | TRBV7-8 | NA | 15 | TRBD1 | CATRGTEDSNQPQHF | TGTGCCACCAGGGGGACCGAAGATAGCAATCAGCCCCAGCATTTT
TRBJ2-7 | TRBV2 | NA | 11 | NA | CASQGAGEQYF | TGTGCCAGCCAAGGGGCCGGGGAGCAGTACTTC
TRBJ1-1 | TRBV7-2 | NA | 15 | NA | CTSSSQGGGNTEAFF | TGTACCAGCAGCTCACAGGGCGGAGGGAACACTGAAGCTTTCTTT
TRBJ1-5 | TRBV18 | NA | 16 | NA | CASSAAGYGGNQPQHF | TGTGCCAGCTCGGCGGCAGGGTACGGTGGCAATCAGCCCCAGCATTTT
TRBJ1-2 | TRBV7-2 | NA | 14 | NA | CASSLLGQTTGYTF | TGTGCCAGCAGCTTACTGGGCCAAACTACCGGCTACACCTTC
TRBJ1-3 | TRBV29-1 | NA | 15 | TRBD1 | CSAGDRQFSGNTIYF | TGCAGCGCTGGGGACAGACAATTCTCTGGAAACACCATATATTTT
TRBJ2-2 | TRBV7-2 | NA | 16 | TRBD2 | CASSPRTSGITGELFF | TGTGCCAGCAGCCCCCGGACTAGCGGGATCACCGGGGAGCTGTTTTTT
TRBJ1-1 | TRBV5-8 | NA | 16 | NA | CASSPLPGFRNTEAFF | TGTGCCAGCAGCCCGCTCCCAGGGTTCAGGAACACTGAAGCTTTCTTT
TRBJ2-7 | TRBV6-1 | NA | 14 | NA | CASSWGARSYEQYF | TGTGCCAGCAGTTGGGGGGCCCGGTCCTACGAGCAGTACTTC
TRBJ2-5 | TRBV19 | NA | 18 | TRBD2 | CASSSRGSGSADVETQYF | TGTGCCAGTAGTTCCAGAGGTAGCGGGAGTGCCGATGTAGAGACCCAGTACTTC
TRBJ2-6 | TRBV27 | NA | 14 | NA | CASRPISGANVLTF | TGTGCCAGCAGACCGATCTCTGGGGCCAACGTCCTGACTTTC
TRBJ1-2 | TRBV9 | NA | 12 | NA | CASSVGRGGYTF | TGTGCCAGCAGCGTAGGTAGGGGCGGCTACACCTTC
TRBJ2-1 | TRBV2 | NA | 14 | NA | CASSDRPTADEQFF | TGTGCCAGCAGTGATCGGCCAACGGCCGATGAGCAGTTCTTC
TRBJ1-4 | TRBV11-2 | NA | 15 | NA | CASSPAGRVREKLFF | TGTGCCAGCAGCCCCGCCGGGAGGGTTCGTGAAAAACTGTTTTTT
TRBJ2-2 | TRBV18 | few | 16 | NA | CASSPAGTGGSGELFF | TGTGCCAGCTCACCAGCGGGAACTGGGGGTTCCGGGGAGCTGTTTTTT
TRBJ2-1 | TRBV27 | NA | 16 | TRBD2 | CASSLLGGLASREQFF | TGTGCCAGCAGTTTATTAGGCGGACTAGCGTCTCGGGAGCAGTTCTTC
TRBJ2-7 | TRBV7-8 | NA | 13 | NA | CASSQVGFYEQYF | TGTGCCAGCAGCCAAGTGGGATTCTACGAGCAGTACTTC
TRBJ1-1 | TRBV11-2 | few | 13 | NA | CASSLVMVTEAFF | TGTGCCAGCAGCTTAGTCATGGTCACTGAAGCTTTCTTT
TRBJ1-2 | TRBV7-8 | NA | 18 | TRBD1 | CASSLGGQGAKKGHGYTF | TGTGCCAGCAGCTTGGGGGGACAGGGTGCAAAAAAAGGGCATGGCTACACCTTC
TRBJ2-2 | TRBV9 | once | 13 | NA | CASSEGRAGELFF | TGTGCCAGCAGCGAGGGGAGAGCCGGGGAGCTGTTTTTT
TRBJ1-3 | TRBV7-2 | NA | 14 | NA | CASSLSPGGNTIYF | TGTGCCAGCAGCTTATCACCCGGTGGAAACACCATATATTTT
TRBJ2-3 | TRBV5-4 | NA | 15 | NA | CASSSKGGWADTQYF | TGTGCCAGCAGCTCAAAGGGGGGATGGGCAGATACGCAGTATTTT
TRBJ2-3 | TRBV11-3 | NA | 18 | TRBD2 | CASSSTVRLAGGPDTQYF | TGTGCCAGCAGCTCTACCGTTAGACTAGCGGGAGGACCAGATACGCAGTATTTT
TRBJ1-4 | TRBV29-1 | few | 14 | NA | CSVLKTGTNEKLFF | TGCAGCGTTCTAAAGACAGGAACTAATGAAAAACTGTTTTTT
TRBJ2-3 | TRBV15 | NA | 14 | TRBD1 | CATKRDRATDTQYF | TGTGCCACGAAACGGGACAGGGCCACAGATACGCAGTATTTT
TRBJ2-7 | TRBV7-2 | few | 14 | TRBD2 | CASSSSSGTGEQYF | TGTGCCAGCAGCTCCTCTAGCGGGACGGGGGAGCAGTACTTC
TRBJ1-2 | TRBV27 | NA | 13 | NA | CASSSGHLYGYTF | TGTGCCAGCAGTTCCGGACATTTATATGGCTACACCTTC